This T cell receptor (beta chain) came from a study of human CD8 memory T cell subsets. Regarding the study as a whole: In terms of chain coverage, this study sequenced T cell receptor beta chains exclusively. According to Chao1 estimates, stem-like memory T cells seemed more diverse than precursor exhausted T cells were.

On this clonotype itself: Its antigen remains unidentified.

UMI-labeled 5' RACE was used to make TCR beta libraries. For each CDR3 protein, TCRdb gives one entry from its re-call of the 5' RACE reads, without DNA. This sample lists around 7,300 distinct CDR3 sequences; its ten largest clones have about 20%. In each subset, RNA was taken from duplicate vials, each of about 160,000 sorted CD8+ T cells. Germline V gene sequence: CDR1 SGHTA, CDR2 FQGNSA. CDR3 length equals 14 residues. Sequenced input: CD8+ T cells from PBMCs. The chain links TRBV7-2 to TRBJ2-7; checking the TCRdb D call of TRBD1 is not possible without DNA. This clonotype was sampled from a human donor in good health. The chain's CDR3 is CASSLAGPLYEQYF.